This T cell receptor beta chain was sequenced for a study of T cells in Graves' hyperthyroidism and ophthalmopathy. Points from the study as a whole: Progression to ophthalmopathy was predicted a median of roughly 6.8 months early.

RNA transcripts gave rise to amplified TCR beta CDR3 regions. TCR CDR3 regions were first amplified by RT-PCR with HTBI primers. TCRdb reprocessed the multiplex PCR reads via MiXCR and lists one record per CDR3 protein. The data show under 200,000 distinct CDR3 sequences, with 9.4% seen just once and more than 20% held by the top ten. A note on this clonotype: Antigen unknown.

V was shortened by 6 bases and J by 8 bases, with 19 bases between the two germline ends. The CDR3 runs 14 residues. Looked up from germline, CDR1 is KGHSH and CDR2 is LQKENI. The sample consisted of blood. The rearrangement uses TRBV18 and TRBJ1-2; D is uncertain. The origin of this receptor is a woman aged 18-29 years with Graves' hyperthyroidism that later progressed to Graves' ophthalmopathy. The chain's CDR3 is CASSPLEGKGGYTF. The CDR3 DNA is TGTGCCAGCTCCCCGTTGGAGGGTAAAGGAGGCTACACCTTC.